This T cell receptor (beta chain) was captured by sequencing in a study of shared clonotypes between healthy human individuals. It was into CD45RA+ naive and CD45RA-negative memory subsets that the CD4+ cells were split. The table came from immunoSEQ multiplex PCR; TCRdb's copy has only in-frame clones and leaves some out. Of millions of clones listed, 90% to 95% are singletons. V was pared by 4 bases and J by 3 bases, with 3 bases of the junction left unmatched. The CDR3 is 15 amino acids. Germline V gene sequence: CDR1 MNHNS, CDR2 SASEGT. What was sequenced was naive CD4+ T cells sorted from blood. The subset was: CD45RA+ positively selected. The clonotype was recovered from a man in his late teens or twenties in good health. This sequence joins TRBV6-1 and TRBJ1-5; 10 bases map to TRBD1. CDR3 region: CASSGGTGANQPQHF. The CDR3 nucleotides read TGTGCCAGCAGTGGAGGGACAGGGGCCAATCAGCCCCAGCATTTT.